The 14 T cell receptor beta chains below all came from one sample that was sequenced in a study of blood T cell repertoires in COVID-19 (dated by TCRdb to 2020 to 2022). Libraries were built with the immunoSEQ multiplex PCR assay. TCRdb limited this immuneACCESS table to in-frame rearrangements with V and J called. A share of clones is missing; checked studies link under half to unresolved V genes, and the rest is unexplained. The sample includes just over 300,000 clones, with 87% observed a single time. The top ten constitute 2% to 3% of the sample. The sequenced sample consisted of peripheral blood. These receptor sequences come from a man younger than 30 with active or convalescent COVID-19.

This rearrangement joins TRBV27 to TRBJ1-1; 11 bases align to TRBD1. Per the germline V gene, CDR1 is MNHEY and CDR2 is SMNVEV (reference sequence). The CDR3 spans 15 residues. V was clipped by 5 bases and J by 6 bases; unmatched bases: 8. The CDR3 DNA reads as TGTGCCAGCAGTCCCCGGACAGGGGGCTCATCTGAAGCTTTCTTT. It yields the protein CASSPRTGGSSEAFF.

The chain's CDR3 is CASSLSSTYEQYF. As DNA, the CDR3 is TGTGCCAGCAGCCTTAGCAGCACCTACGAGCAGTACTTC. The chain joins TRBV7-9 to TRBJ2-7; D not resolved. The germline V gene has CDR1 SEHNR and CDR2 FQNEAQ (reference sequence). This CDR3 spans 13 amino acids. V was trimmed by 5 bases and J by 2 bases, leaving 10 bases between them.

The chain joins TRBV5-5 to TRBJ1-2, with D possibly matching TRBD1 (6 bases). CDR1 SGHKS and CDR2 YYEKEE come from the germline V gene (reference sequence). The CDR3 has 16 amino acids. V gave up 3 bases and J gave up 0 bases, with 15 bases separating them. CDR3 nucleotide sequence: TGTGCCAGCAGCTCGACAGGCATCGGAGCTAACTATGGCTACACCTTC. It specifies CASSSTGIGANYGYTF.

This chain connects TRBV5-1 to TRBJ2-4, with D possibly matching TRBD1 (6 bases). V shed 0 bases and J shed 0 bases, with 10 bases lying between them. This CDR3 is 16 amino acids long. The germline CDR1 and CDR2 sequences are SGHRS and YFSETQ. Here the CDR3 DNA reads TGCGCCAGCAGCTTGGTAGGGGGTGTAGCCAAAAACATTCAGTACTTC. This sequence encodes CASSLVGGVAKNIQYF. Complete variable domain (other parts from reference TRBV5-1 and TRBJ2-4): KAGVTQTPRYLIKTRGQQVTLSCSPISGHRSVSWYQQTPGQGLQFLFEYFSETQRNKGNFPGRFSGRQFSNSRSEMNVSTLELGDSALYLCASSLVGGVAKNIQYFGAGTRLSVL.

The gene calls are TRBV27 and TRBJ1-1, with 7 positions matching TRBD1. This CDR3 is 13 amino acids long. CDR1 is MNHEY, CDR2 SMNVEV, per germline (reference sequence). The V and J ends lost 7 bases and 5 bases, in that order; junction bases with no gene match: 7. CDR3 DNA sequence: TGTGCCAGCATAGCAGGGGGACAAACTGAAGCTTTCTTT. It is translated as CASIAGGQTEAFF.

V is TRBV7-2 and J is TRBJ2-5; 13 nucleotides line up with TRBD2. J gave up 1 base and V 3 bases, and 2 bases lay outside the gene matches. Germline lookup yields CDR1 SGHTA and CDR2 FQGNSA. The CDR3 has 16 amino acids. As DNA, the CDR3 is TGTGCCAGCAGCTTGACTAGCGGGGGGCTCCAAGAGACCCAGTACTTC. Protein sequence: CASSLTSGGLQETQYF.

This clone turned up a few times. The V gene is TRBV19, the J gene TRBJ1-6; possible D gene TRBD1, 6 bases. Trimming took off 5 bases at V and 0 bases at J, with 17 bases between the two ends. CDR1 and CDR2 from the germline V gene are LNHDA and SQIVND (reference sequence). The CDR3 runs 18 residues. The CDR3 is CASSSREGVLSYNSPLHF. CDR3 sequence (DNA): TGTGCCAGTAGTTCCCGAGAGGGGGTGCTCTCCTATAATTCACCCCTCCACTTT.

This chain uses TRBV12-3 or TRBV12-4 with TRBJ2-7; D is ambiguous. Trimming shortened V by 2 bases and J by 4 bases, and 6 bases separated the two germline ends. This CDR3 has 12 residues. The CDR3 protein is CASSLSGYEQYF. The CDR3 nucleotides are TGTGCCAGCAGTTTATCCGGTTACGAGCAGTACTTC.

This sequence joins TRBV11-2 and TRBJ2-1, with D maybe TRBD1 (5 bases). CDR1 and CDR2 from the germline V gene are SGHAT and FQNNGV. The length of the CDR3 is 15 residues. The V end lost 2 bases, the J end lost 1 base, and 9 bases lay between the germline ends. CDR3 sequence (DNA): TGTGCCAGCAGCTTAACCCAGGGATCCTACAATGAGCAGTTCTTC. Protein product: CASSLTQGSYNEQFF.

V and J are TRBV21-1 and TRBJ2-7; the D call in the table, TRBD2, was not verified against the DNA. TRBV21-1 is a known pseudogene. The CDR3 length is 15 residues. The CDR3 protein is CASSKGSGERYEQYF. CDR3 nucleotide sequence: TGTGCCAGCAGCAAAGGGTCCGGGGAGCGTTACGAGCAGTACTTC.

The chain has TRBV5-3 and TRBJ2-3; 7 bases line up with TRBD2. TRBV5-3 qualifies as an ORF whose function is uncertain. This CDR3 is 15 amino acids long. V was pared by 5 bases and J by 1 base, with 7 bases of the junction left unmatched. CDR3: CARRGGSRGTDTQYF. The DNA for the CDR3 is TGTGCCAGAAGGGGCGGGAGTAGGGGCACAGATACGCAGTATTTT.

This clone was recorded many times. The chain links TRBV29-1 to TRBJ2-5; no reliable D call. Germline V gene sequence: CDR1 SQVTM, CDR2 ANQGSEA. Trimming left V 4 bases short and J 1 base short, with 4 bases between. The CDR3 contains 11 residues. The CDR3 DNA sequence: TGCAGCGTTGGGCCCCAAGAGACCCAGTACTTC. Protein: CSVGPQETQYF.

The chain links TRBV25-1 to TRBJ2-7; 7 nucleotides align to TRBD1. This CDR3 region has 12 residues. V was clipped by 10 bases and J by 2 bases; unmatched bases: 5. Germline V gene lookup returns CDR1 MGHDK and CDR2 SYGVNS. The CDR3 DNA sequence: TGTGCCACTACAGGGGTCCCCTACGAGCAGTACTTC. Amino acid sequence: CATTGVPYEQYF.

V is TRBV5-1 and J is TRBJ1-1, with 7 bases identical to TRBD1. The V segment lost 6 bases and the J segment 5 bases; nucleotides outside the gene matches: 7. Per the germline V gene, CDR1 is SGHRS and CDR2 is YFSETQ. The CDR3 has 13 residues. The CDR3 DNA is TGCGCCAGCATAGGGGGCTTGGGAACTGAAGCTTTCTTT. Encoded protein: CASIGGLGTEAFF. Combining the CDR3 with reference TRBV5-1 and TRBJ1-1 gives the whole variable domain KAGVTQTPRYLIKTRGQQVTLSCSPISGHRSVSWYQQTPGQGLQFLFEYFSETQRNKGNFPGRFSGRQFSNSRSEMNVSTLELGDSALYLCASIGGLGTEAFFGQGTRLTVV.